Listed below are T cell receptor beta chains from one sample, sequenced in a study of shared clonotypes between healthy human individuals. The repertoire was sequenced with immunoSEQ multiplex PCR; TCRdb's copy has only in-frame clones and lacks some. This sample carries millions of clones, around nine tenths of them seen once, and the ten largest clones take about 0.13%. Specimen: naive CD4+ T cells sorted from blood. The receptor set was obtained from a man between 18 and 29 years old in good health. CDR3s include the opening cysteine and the closing phenylalanine or tryptophan. Each record gives: CDR3 length, J gene, D gene, V gene, clone size, CDR3 protein, CDR3 DNA. A D gene is named only where the DNA matches it firmly. Clone size appears in some rows only: once, few, many, or a class for an expanded clone.

>12|TRBJ1-5|-|TRBV28|-
CAGGPFGQPQHF
TGTGCGGGGGGGCCCTTCGGCCAGCCCCAGCATTTT
>12|TRBJ2-3|-|TRBV7-8|-
CASSLESDTQYF
TGTGCCAGCAGCTTAGAATCAGATACGCAGTATTTT
>18|TRBJ1-6|-|TRBV19|-
CASTRDRPGEAYNSPLHF
TGTGCCAGTACTCGGGACCGACCTGGGGAAGCCTATAATTCACCCCTCCACTTT
>17|TRBJ2-1|TRBD2|TRBV4-1|-
CASSQGAFGGGYNEQFF
TGCGCCAGCAGCCAAGGGGCATTCGGGGGGGGCTACAATGAGCAGTTCTTC
>13|TRBJ1-1|-|TRBV4-1|-
CASSLQGNTEAFF
TGCGCCAGCAGCCTACAGGGGAACACTGAAGCTTTCTTT
>14|TRBJ2-5|-|TRBV7-7|-
CASSLGRGLETQYF
TGTGCTAGCAGCTTAGGTCGGGGACTGGAGACCCAGTACTTC
>16|TRBJ1-1|-|TRBV5-4|-
CASSPGGWVENTEAFF
TGTGCCAGCAGCCCGGGAGGGTGGGTGGAGAACACTGAAGCTTTCTTT
>15|TRBJ2-7|TRBD2|TRBV27|-
CASSPYGSGGNEQYF
TGTGCCAGCAGTCCCTATGGAAGCGGGGGAAACGAGCAGTACTTC
>14|TRBJ2-3|-|TRBV15|-
CATSRGRGTDTQYF
TGTGCCACCAGCAGAGGGAGGGGCACAGATACGCAGTATTTT
>15|TRBJ1-2|-|TRBV21-1|-
CASTRGSLGFYGYTF
TGTGCCAGCACCCGAGGGTCACTAGGCTTCTATGGCTACACCTTC
>14|TRBJ2-7|TRBD2|TRBV18|-
CASSPPGGNSEQYF
TGTGCCAGCTCACCACCGGGGGGGAACAGCGAGCAGTACTTC
>10|TRBJ1-5|-|TRBV6-6|-
CASSNQPQHF
TGTGCCAGCAGTAATCAGCCCCAGCATTTT
>14|TRBJ2-7|TRBD1|TRBV7-9|-
CASSSDRGGYEQYF
TGTGCCAGCAGTTCCGACAGGGGGGGTTACGAGCAGTACTTC
>14|TRBJ2-7|-|TRBV2|-
CASSRQAGSYEQYF
TGTGCCAGCAGTCGACAGGCCGGTAGCTACGAGCAGTACTTC
>13|TRBJ1-2|-|TRBV7-2|-
CASSFRGGDGYTF
TGTGCCAGCAGCTTTCGGGGGGGCGATGGCTACACCTTC
>13|TRBJ1-2|-|TRBV5-1|-
CASSETGNYGYTF
TGCGCCAGCAGCGAAACAGGGAACTATGGCTACACCTTC
>15|TRBJ1-6|-|TRBV9|-
CASSVDPTGKTPLHF
TGTGCCAGCAGCGTAGATCCCACAGGGAAGACACCCCTCCACTTT
>15|TRBJ1-2|-|TRBV6-5|-
CATRGIGYRGNGYTF
TGTGCCACCCGAGGGATAGGGTATCGCGGTAACGGCTACACCTTC
>14|TRBJ1-1|-|TRBV5-1|-
CASSFNGRNTEAFF
TGCGCCAGCAGCTTTAACGGCAGGAACACTGAAGCTTTCTTT
>14|TRBJ2-6|-|TRBV6-4|-
CASSDWSGANVLTF
TGTGCCAGCAGTGACTGGTCTGGGGCCAACGTCCTGACTTTC
>14|TRBJ2-5|-|TRBV2|once
CASSELEGKETQYF
TGTGCCAGCAGTGAATTGGAAGGGAAAGAGACCCAGTACTTC
>14|TRBJ2-1|-|TRBV7-3|-
CASSFQMDSNEQFF
TGTGCCAGCAGCTTCCAGATGGACAGCAATGAGCAGTTCTTC
>15|TRBJ2-7|-|TRBV6-1|once
CASRTVMLSVYEQYF
TGTGCCAGCAGGACAGTCATGCTGTCCGTGTACGAGCAGTACTTC
>13|TRBJ2-3|TRBD1|TRBV25-1|-
CASAGTGGDTQYF
TGTGCCAGCGCAGGGACAGGTGGCGATACGCAGTATTTT
>13|TRBJ1-2|-|TRBV6-5|-
CASSYSGARGYTF
TGTGCCAGCAGTTACTCCGGGGCGCGGGGCTACACCTTC
>14|TRBJ2-7|TRBD1|TRBV9|-
CASSEGQGVYEQYF
TGTGCCAGCAGCGAGGGACAGGGGGTCTACGAGCAGTACTTC
>14|TRBJ2-7|-|TRBV30|-
CAWSVFGQGARLYF
-
>14|TRBJ1-2|-|TRBV19|-
CASRLSGGGNGYTF
TGTGCCAGTAGACTCTCGGGGGGTGGAAATGGCTACACCTTC
>16|TRBJ2-1|TRBD2|TRBV7-2|-
CASSSSGRGWSNEQFF
TGTGCCAGCAGCTCTAGCGGGAGGGGTTGGTCCAATGAGCAGTTCTTC
>16|TRBJ2-2|TRBD1|TRBV28|-
CASSLLQGAGTGELFF
TGTGCCAGCAGTTTACTTCAGGGGGCGGGGACCGGGGAGCTGTTTTTT
>14|TRBJ2-3|-|TRBV2|-
CASSEAIGGDTQYF
TGTGCCAGCAGTGAAGCGATCGGGGGAGATACGCAGTATTTT
>16|TRBJ2-7|-|TRBV5-4|-
CASSLTSRGASYEQYF
TGTGCCAGCAGCTTAACATCGAGGGGCGCCTCCTACGAGCAGTACTTC
>14|TRBJ2-2|-|TRBV7-3|-
CASSRGGNTGELFF
TGTGCCAGCAGTCGAGGGGGGAACACCGGGGAGCTGTTTTTT
>14|TRBJ1-1|-|TRBV27|-
CASSFGGLNTEAFF
TGTGCCAGCAGTTTTGGGGGGTTAAACACTGAAGCTTTCTTT
>13|TRBJ2-5|-|TRBV11-2|-
CASSLRPYETQYF
TGTGCCAGCAGCTTGCGGCCCTATGAGACCCAGTACTTC
>13|TRBJ1-2|-|TRBV10-2|-
CASSESSGYGYTF
TGCGCCAGCAGTGAGTCGTCGGGATACGGCTACACCTTC
>16|TRBJ2-3|-|TRBV6-6|-
CASSYSGGVGTDTQYF
TGTGCCAGCAGTTACTCGGGCGGGGTGGGCACAGATACGCAGTATTTT
>19|TRBJ2-7|TRBD2|TRBV5-4|-
CASSLVGPVTAGVPYEQYF
TGTGCCAGCAGCTTAGTGGGACCCGTTACAGCGGGAGTCCCCTACGAGCAGTACTTC
>16|TRBJ2-1|TRBD1|TRBV5-1|-
CASSLVPGQGGNEQFF
TGCGCCAGCAGCTTGGTACCGGGACAGGGGGGTAATGAGCAGTTCTTC
>13|TRBJ1-1|-|TRBV2|few
CAGKGGLVTEAFF
TGTGCCGGCAAGGGGGGGCTTGTCACTGAAGCTTTCTTT
>14|TRBJ2-3|-|TRBV30|-
CAWSVGGEADTQYF
TGTGCCTGGAGTGTAGGTGGAGAAGCAGATACGCAGTATTTT
>15|TRBJ1-4|-|TRBV19|-
CASSTLTGNPEKLFF
TGTGCCAGTAGTACCCTCACAGGGAATCCTGAAAAACTGTTTTTT
>12|TRBJ2-5|-|TRBV28|-
CASRGGLETQYF
TGTGCCAGCAGGGGGGGCTTAGAGACCCAGTACTTC
>13|TRBJ1-1|-|TRBV9|-
CASSTGQFTEAFF
TGTGCCAGCAGCACCGGACAGTTCACTGAAGCTTTCTTT
>13|TRBJ2-2|-|TRBV18|-
CASSPGTAGELFF
TGTGCCAGCTCACCAGGGACGGCCGGGGAGCTGTTTTTT
>15|TRBJ1-6|-|TRBV4-1|-
CASSRITGIDSPLHF
TGCGCCAGCAGCCGAATAACAGGGATCGATTCACCCCTCCACTTT
>19|TRBJ1-3|TRBD1|TRBV7-2|-
CASSPRVPGQLVSGNTIYF
TGTGCCAGCAGCCCAAGAGTTCCGGGACAGTTAGTCTCTGGAAACACCATATATTTT
>16|TRBJ1-2|TRBD1|TRBV9|-
CASSRATGTALYGYTF
TGTGCCAGCAGCCGAGCCACCGGGACAGCCCTTTATGGCTACACCTTC
>14|TRBJ2-3|TRBD1|TRBV28|-
CASGGTGGRNTQYF
TGTGCCAGCGGGGGGACAGGGGGACGAAATACGCAGTATTTT
>15|TRBJ2-7|TRBD1|TRBV6-5|-
CASSYLTGDPYEQYF
TGTGCCAGCAGTTACTTGACAGGGGACCCCTACGAGCAGTACTTC
>17|TRBJ2-5|-|TRBV5-1|-
CASSLVLAMGGAETQYF
TGCGCCAGCAGCTTGGTATTGGCAATGGGGGGAGCAGAGACCCAGTACTTC
>16|TRBJ2-1|TRBD1|TRBV6-5|-
CASSYSGTASYNEQFF
TGTGCCAGCAGTTACTCGGGGACAGCGTCCTACAATGAGCAGTTCTTC
>14|TRBJ2-1|TRBD1|TRBV5-5|-
CASCPGQGLWEQFF
TGTGCCAGTTGCCCGGGACAGGGGTTATGGGAGCAGTTCTTC
>16|TRBJ2-2|-|TRBV5-1|-
CASSPGPRSRTGELFF
TGCGCCAGCAGCCCCGGGCCCCGAAGTCGGACCGGGGAGCTGTTTTTT
>13|TRBJ1-1|-|TRBV7-9|-
CASSLSGDTEAFF
TGTGCCAGCAGCTTAAGCGGGGACACTGAAGCTTTCTTT
>12|TRBJ1-3|-|TRBV10-3|-
CAIRTGGNTIYF
TGTGCCATCAGAACAGGGGGAAACACCATATATTTT
>16|TRBJ1-6|TRBD1|TRBV28|-
CASSLTGGLGYSPLHF
TGTGCCAGCAGTCTAACAGGGGGGCTCGGGTATTCACCCCTCCACTTT
>15|TRBJ1-4|TRBD1|TRBV5-1|-
CASSSDRAEDEKLFF
TGCGCCAGCAGCTCCGACAGGGCCGAGGATGAAAAACTGTTTTTT
>13|TRBJ1-6|-|TRBV6-5|-
CASSYYSNSPLHF
TGTGCCAGCAGTTACTACAGCAATTCACCCCTCCACTTT
>14|TRBJ1-2|-|TRBV28|-
CASSLTGGVYGYTF
TGTGCCAGCAGTTTAACGGGGGGCGTGTATGGCTACACCTTC